The present TCR beta chain was sequenced within a study of shared clonotypes between healthy human individuals. The protocol was immunoSEQ multiplex PCR, while the TCRdb copy is restricted to in-frame clones and leaves out a portion. The sample carries around 2,000,000 clones, around 93% recorded once. CD45RO-negative, CCR7-positively selected cells formed the naive CD8 fraction, excluding terminally differentiated effector memory CD45RA+ cells. V dropped 3 bases and J dropped 7; count of bases not matched to a gene: 11. Per germline, CDR1 MDHEN and CDR2 SYDVKM. This CDR3 contains 16 residues. The sequenced sample was naive CD8+ T cells from PBMCs. V gene TRBV28 combines with J gene TRBJ2-1; 8 positions match TRBD1. This sequence originates from a man between 18 and 29 years old in good health. Some clones in this sample may be carry-over from other donors' samples. CDR3 nucleotides: TGTGCCAGCAGTTTCGGCGTCAGGGGGCCAAATAATGAGCAGTTCTTC. Amino acids: CASSFGVRGPNNEQFF.